These 23 T cell receptor beta chains were all obtained from the same sample, sequenced in a study of control samples from healthy donors and cancer patients. TCRdb keeps only in-frame clones here, not all; method: immunoSEQ multiplex PCR. The sample records around 100,000 clones, 70% to 90% being singletons. The specimen was blood. These receptor sequences come from a man between 25 and 39 years old in good health.

This chain links TRBV5-6 with TRBJ1-4; tentative D call: TRBD1 (6 bases). With 3 bases removed from V and 2 bases from J, the gap between germline ends came to 11 bases. The CDR3 sequence is 15 residues long. Germline V lookup: CDR1 SGHDT, CDR2 YYEEEE. CDR3 loop: CASSSPGETNEKLFF. The CDR3 region has the DNA TGTGCCAGCAGCTCGCCAGGGGAGACTAATGAAAAACTGTTTTTT.

This clone was detected a few times. The V and J genes are TRBV29-1 and TRBJ2-7; 8 bases align to TRBD2. The CDR3 has 14 amino acids. Germline trimming cut 4 bases from V and 6 bases from J; bases unmatched to any gene: 11. Germline values: CDR1 SQVTM, CDR2 ANQGSEA. The CDR3 sequence is CSVASGTRAREQYF. CDR3 DNA: TGCAGCGTTGCATCCGGGACTAGGGCCCGCGAGCAGTACTTC.

The chain employs TRBV28 and TRBJ1-2, with a tentative D call TRBD1 (6 bases). CDR3 length: 15 residues. Per the germline V gene, CDR1 is MDHEN and CDR2 is SYDVKM. Trimming took 3 bases from V and 7 from J, leaving 18 bases between them. DNA of the CDR3: TGTGCCAGCAGTTTGGCGGGGGCGCTTCCGCGTGGCTACACCTTC. This encodes CASSLAGALPRGYTF.

This chain links TRBV6-6 with TRBJ2-1; D is possibly TRBD1 (6 bases). There are 17 residues in the CDR3. Trimming cost V 5 bases and J 2 bases, with 19 bases left between them. From germline, CDR1 is MNHNY and CDR2 SVGAGI (reference sequence). The CDR3: CASSPPGELVPYNEQFF. DNA for the CDR3: TGTGCCAGCAGTCCCCCAGGGGAGTTGGTACCCTACAATGAGCAGTTCTTC.

The chain employs TRBV5-6 and TRBJ1-3; D possibly corresponds to TRBD1 (6 bases). The CDR3 loop spans 13 amino acids. Germline V gives CDR1 SGHDT, CDR2 YYEEEE. V was clipped by 5 bases and J by 4 bases, with 10 bases between them. The CDR3 DNA follows: TGTGCCAGCAGGGCCGGGACAGGAAACACCATATATTTT. Its protein is CASRAGTGNTIYF.

This clone has just one count. This chain joins TRBV15 and TRBJ2-1, with D perhaps TRBD2 (7 bases). The V end lost 5 bases, the J end lost 11 bases, and 16 bases lay between the germline ends. The CDR3 consists of 13 residues. Germline values: CDR1 LNHNV, CDR2 YYDKDF (reference sequence). The CDR3 reads CATSEIRGGKQFF. For the CDR3, the DNA is TGTGCCACCAGCGAGATTAGGGGGGGAAAGCAGTTCTTC.

V and J are TRBV5-1 and TRBJ1-4, with a possible D match to TRBD1 (5 bases). The CDR3 totals 14 residues. V was shortened by 4 bases and J by 3 bases, with 10 bases between the two germline ends. The germline V gene encodes CDR1 SGHRS and CDR2 YFSETQ. This CDR3 is CASSPDTANEKLFF. CDR3 coding DNA: TGCGCCAGCAGCCCGGACACCGCTAATGAAAAACTGTTTTTT.

V and J are TRBV5-1 and TRBJ2-7, with D possibly matching TRBD2 (5 bases). CDR1 is SGHRS, CDR2 YFSETQ, per germline. The length of the CDR3 is 11 residues. The ends were cut back, 2 bases at V and 8 bases at J, with 8 bases in the middle. CDR3 coding DNA: TGCGCCAGCAGCTTCGAGGGCCAGCAGTACTTC. It specifies CASSFEGQQYF.

V usage is TRBV19 and J usage is TRBJ2-1; the D gene could be TRBD1 or TRBD2 (5 bases each). The CDR3 runs to 17 residues. The V and J ends lost 3 bases and 4 bases respectively, with 19 bases between them. CDR1 LNHDA and CDR2 SQIVND come from the germline V gene (reference sequence). In DNA, the CDR3 is TGTGCCAGTAGTATCCCTTTTCGGGGCCAACCTTACAATGAGCAGTTCTTC. Translation: CASSIPFRGQPYNEQFF.

The chain joins TRBV11-3 to TRBJ2-1; 8 bases match TRBD2. After removal of 2 bases from V and 6 bases from J, the junction contained 6 bases not matched to a gene. The V gene's germline CDR1 is SGHNT and CDR2 YENEEA. CDR3 length: 15 residues. DNA for the CDR3: TGTGCCAGCAGCTTAAGGGGACTAGATCGCAATGAGCAGTTCTTC. Translated, it gives CASSLRGLDRNEQFF.

The chain employs TRBV27 and TRBJ1-3; D might be TRBD1 (5 bases). Trimming shortened V by 4 bases and J by 4 bases, and 14 bases separated the two germline ends. Germline V gene lookup returns CDR1 MNHEY and CDR2 SMNVEV (reference sequence). The CDR3 length is 15 residues. The CDR3 here is CASSSIGGWGNTIYF. The CDR3 DNA is TGTGCCAGCAGTTCCATCGGGGGGTGGGGAAACACCATATATTTT.

The chain links TRBV6-2 or TRBV6-3 to TRBJ2-7; D gene unclear. V lost 6 bases and J lost 2, with 14 bases in between. The CDR3 has 14 residues. Germline V CDR1 and CDR2: MNHEY, SVGEGT. The CDR3 DNA is TGTGCCAGCAGCCCCCACCGACGGACCTACGAGCAGTACTTC. This translates into CASSPHRRTYEQYF.

The J gene is TRBJ2-3, the V gene TRBV4-1; 7 bases fit TRBD2. Germline CDR1 MGHRA, CDR2 YSYEKL. Trimming removed 6 bases from V and 1 base from J; junction bases left unmatched: 22. The CDR3 has 20 amino acids. The CDR3 DNA reads as TGCGCCAGCAGTCGACAATACTACAGCGGGATGACCCTCGGCACAGATACGCAGTATTTT. Translation: CASSRQYYSGMTLGTDTQYF.

This chain uses TRBV4-1 with TRBJ2-5, with 10 bases that match TRBD2. This CDR3 spans 16 amino acids. Germline V gene sequence: CDR1 MGHRA, CDR2 YSYEKL. V shed 2 bases, J shed 2 bases, and the junction held 5 bases outside the gene matches. The CDR3 protein is CASSQTWTSGQETQYF. The CDR3 nucleotides read TGCGCCAGCAGCCAAACCTGGACTAGCGGACAAGAGACCCAGTACTTC.

This clone is a singleton in its sample. The chain combines TRBV10-3 with TRBJ2-1; D perhaps matches TRBD2 (6 bases). The CDR3 runs 16 residues. The V end lost 1 base, the J end lost 0 bases, and 10 bases lay between the germline ends. Germline-derived CDR1 and CDR2 are ENHRY and SYGVKD. Written as DNA, the CDR3 is TGTGCCATCAGTGAGTGGGGGGAAAGCTCCTACAATGAGCAGTTCTTC. Translated, it gives CAISEWGESSYNEQFF.

This sequence joins TRBV29-1 and TRBJ1-2; a weak D match, TRBD1 (5 bases). The germline V gene has CDR1 SQVTM and CDR2 ANQGSEA. This CDR3 comprises 12 residues. V dropped 3 bases and J dropped 6 bases, with 11 bases sitting between them. CDR3 sequence (DNA): TGCAGCGTTGAGCAGGGAGGGAATGGCTACACCTTC. It codes for CSVEQGGNGYTF.

J is TRBJ1-5 and V is TRBV24-1; TRBD1 is a possible D gene (5 bases). CDR3 length equals 15 residues. Germline loops: CDR1 KGHDR, CDR2 SFDVKD. Trimming shortened V by 1 base and J by 6 bases, and 12 bases separated the two germline ends. The CDR3 sequence: CATSDFWGIVQPQHF. The DNA of the CDR3 is TGTGCCACCAGTGATTTCTGGGGGATCGTTCAGCCCCAGCATTTT.

V usage is TRBV5-4 and J usage is TRBJ1-2; 7 nucleotides agree with TRBD1. CDR1 is SGHNT, CDR2 YYREEE, per germline (reference sequence). The J segment lost 1 base and the V segment lost 2 bases, leaving 5 bases of the junction unmatched. The CDR3 has 15 amino acids. The CDR3 is CASSFWDRYNYGYTF. The CDR3, as DNA: TGTGCCAGCAGCTTTTGGGACAGATATAACTATGGCTACACCTTC.

The chain uses TRBV2 and TRBJ1-1; D not certain. Germline V gives CDR1 SNHLY, CDR2 FYNNEI. There are 14 residues in the CDR3. V was pared by 8 bases and J by 1 base, with 14 bases between. The CDR3 loop reads CASEIDRGNTEAFF. The CDR3 nucleotides are TGTGCCAGCGAGATAGACCGTGGGAACACTGAAGCTTTCTTT.

The J gene is TRBJ1-2, the V gene TRBV19; D is unclear. This CDR3 contains 14 residues. CDR1 and CDR2 from the germline V gene are LNHDA and SQIVND (reference sequence). V lost 4 bases and J lost 0, with 9 bases in between. The CDR3 reads CASSTFGSNYGYTF. The CDR3 DNA is TGTGCCAGTAGTACCTTTGGATCTAACTATGGCTACACCTTC. Full variable domain (outside the CDR3, taken from reference TRBV19 and TRBJ1-2): DGGITQSPKYLFRKEGQNVTLSCEQNLNHDAMYWYRQDPGQGLRLIYYSQIVNDFQKGDIAEGYSVSREKKESFPLTVTSAQKNPTAFYLCASSTFGSNYGYTFGSGTRLTVV.

The chain uses TRBV5-1 and TRBJ1-2, with a weak D call TRBD1 (5 bases). Germline V CDR1 and CDR2: SGHRS, YFSETQ. CDR3 size: 15 residues. Trimming removed 5 bases from V and 0 bases from J, with 14 bases in between. CDR3: CASSDGGASNYGYTF. CDR3 nucleotide sequence: TGCGCCAGCAGTGATGGCGGGGCCTCTAACTATGGCTACACCTTC.

This chain links TRBV5-4 with TRBJ1-1; D is undetermined. This CDR3 is built from 13 residues. Germline V CDR1 and CDR2: SGHNT, YYREEE (reference sequence). V shed 0 bases and J shed 4 bases, with 7 bases lying between them. CDR3 sequence reads: CASSLGTGTEAFF. Written as DNA, the CDR3 is TGTGCCAGCAGCTTGGGTACGGGCACTGAAGCTTTCTTT.

This chain connects TRBV18 to TRBJ1-1, with D unclear. Germline values: CDR1 KGHSH, CDR2 LQKENI. Trimming cost V 3 bases and J 3 bases, with 8 bases left between them. The CDR3 loop spans 13 amino acids. The CDR3 reads CASSPQADTEAFF. The CDR3 DNA follows: TGTGCCAGCTCACCCCAGGCTGACACTGAAGCTTTCTTT. The entire variable domain, with the rest obtained from reference TRBV18 and TRBJ1-1, is as follows: NAGVMQNPRHLVRRRGQEARLRCSPMKGHSHVYWYRQLPEEGLKFMVYLQKENIIDESGMPKERFSAEFPKEGPSILRIQQVVRGDSAAYFCASSPQADTEAFFGQGTRLTVV.